Presented here are 28 T cell receptor beta chains from one specimen sequenced in a study of post-analysis software for immune sequencing data. The study, taken as a whole, reports: In patients, about five TRBV segments were more frequent than in controls, with TRBV5-6, TRBV5-1 and TRBV20-1 among them.

cDNA libraries of TCR beta carried unique molecular identifiers. TCRdb analysed the PCR reads with MiXCR anew, one entry per CDR3 protein. The table has more than 450,000 distinct CDR3 sequences, approximately 31% seen once; the top ten hold about 5.6%. Their antigen targets remain unknown. The specimen was blood. The receptor source for this set is a girl under 18 with multiple sclerosis.

There are a few counts of this clonotype. V is TRBV20-1 and J is TRBJ2-5, with TRBD2 identical over 10 bases. V gave up 4 bases and J gave up 0 bases; unmatched junction bases: 2. The CDR3 runs 14 residues. Germline-derived CDR1 and CDR2 are DFQATT and SNEGSKA (reference sequence). DNA for the CDR3: TGCAGTGCTACCCTAGCGGGGGACCAAGAGACCCAGTACTTC. Translated: CSATLAGDQETQYF.

This clonotype was recorded a few times. One end of the junction varies from germline; a read error may be responsible. The rearrangement joins TRBV10-3 to TRBJ1-3; D unclear. In germline, CDR1 is ENHRY, CDR2 SYGVKD. CDR3 length: 14 amino acids. For the CDR3, the DNA is TGTGCCATCAGCGTGGATCTCTCTGGGAACACCATATATTTT. Protein: CAISVDLSGNTIYF.

This clonotype turned up a few times. This rearrangement joins TRBV6-2 or TRBV6-3 to TRBJ2-3; no clear D gene. This CDR3 is 15 amino acids long. Germline loops: CDR1 MNHEY, CDR2 SVGEGT. Trimming took 6 bases from V and 5 from J, leaving 18 bases between them. CDR3 protein: CASREIQEWGDTQYF. The CDR3 bases are TGTGCCAGCAGGGAAATTCAAGAGTGGGGAGATACGCAGTATTTT.

This sequence joins TRBV4-1 and TRBJ1-2; tentative D call: TRBD1 (5 bases). The V and J ends lost 4 bases and 7 bases respectively, with 16 bases between them. CDR1 MGHRA and CDR2 YSYEKL come from the germline V gene. This CDR3 is 14 amino acids long. The DNA for the CDR3 is TGCGCCAGCAGCCCCCCCGTGGGAGGGGTTGGCTACACCTTC. Translated, it gives CASSPPVGGVGYTF.

The rearrangement uses TRBV20-1 and TRBJ2-7; D unclear. The CDR3 totals 11 residues. With 0 bases removed from V and 4 bases from J, the gap between germline ends came to 4 bases. The germline CDR1 and CDR2 sequences are DFQATT and SNEGSKA (reference sequence). Here the CDR3 DNA reads TGCAGTGCTAGAGAAGATTACGAGCAGTACTTC. Translated, it gives CSAREDYEQYF.

V is TRBV6-5 and J is TRBJ2-7; D may be TRBD2 (5 bases). The J call is doubtful: the DNA matches TRBJ2-5 better. The CDR3 consists of 14 residues. Germline CDR1 MNHEY, CDR2 SVGAGI. The CDR3 spells CASSYSIEGETQYF. Here the CDR3 DNA reads TGTGCCAGCAGTTACTCGATAGAGGGCGAGACCCAGTACTTC.

This clonotype came up once. The gene calls are TRBV12-3 or TRBV12-4 and TRBJ2-5; D not certain. This CDR3 comprises 17 residues. Trimming removed 2 bases at V and 1 base at J, with 17 bases between. The CDR3, as DNA: TGTGCCAGCAGTTTAAGGCGCTCCGGGTGGGGCCAAGAGACCCAGTACTTC. Its translation is CASSLRRSGWGQETQYF.

CDR3 region: CASSLVVRGQATNEQFF. The CDR3, as DNA: TGTGCCAGCAGCTTGGTTGTTCGGGGACAGGCTACTAATGAGCAGTTCTTC. This chain connects TRBV5-6 to TRBJ2-1; TRBD1 aligns across 8 bases. V lost 0 bases and J lost 7; bases outside the gene matches: 12. Germline V gene sequence: CDR1 SGHDT, CDR2 YYEEEE. CDR3 length: 17 amino acids.

In its sample, this clonotype was seen a few times. The chain couples TRBV7-8 to TRBJ1-2; 7 bases line up with TRBD1. Per germline, CDR1 SGHVS and CDR2 FQNEAQ. With V trimmed by 5 bases and J by 3 bases, 9 bases remained unmatched. The CDR3 spans 15 residues. The CDR3 nucleotides read TGTGCCAGCAGCAGACGGGGACAGTGGGACTATGGCTACACCTTC. Its translation is CASSRRGQWDYGYTF.

This clonotype was observed a handful of times. The chain recombines TRBV12-3 or TRBV12-4 with TRBJ1-6, with a tentative D call TRBD1 (6 bases). This CDR3 is 14 amino acids long. V was trimmed by 7 bases and J by 9 bases, leaving 16 bases between them. The CDR3, as DNA: TGTGCCAGCACCTTAAGGACAGAAACTTCACCCCTCCACTTT. Translation gives CASTLRTETSPLHF.

As DNA, the CDR3 is TGCGCCAGCAGGAAGGACGCTGCCGCTGAGACCCAGTACTTC. Translation: CASRKDAAAETQYF. This sequence joins TRBV5-1 and TRBJ2-5; D call uncertain. The germline V gene has CDR1 SGHRS and CDR2 YFSETQ. V was pared by 5 bases and J by 5 bases, with 16 bases between. The CDR3 runs 14 residues.

This chain's CDR3 is CASSPDPAWETQYF. In nucleotides, the CDR3 is TGTGCCAGCAGCCCAGATCCAGCGTGGGAGACCCAGTACTTC. The chain combines TRBV7-3 with TRBJ2-5, with D uncertain. Germline V gives CDR1 SGHTA, CDR2 FQGTGA. This CDR3 has 14 amino acids. Trimming took off 5 bases at V and 5 bases at J, with 15 bases between the two ends.

This clonotype has only a few counts. The V call is TRBV12-3 or TRBV12-4, the J call TRBJ1-6, with D possibly being TRBD1 (5 bases). This CDR3 is 17 amino acids long. The V and J ends lost 6 bases and 9 bases respectively, with 24 bases between them. CDR3 sequence: CASSRGTPNGVISPLHF. CDR3 sequence (DNA): TGTGCCAGCAGCCGAGGGACGCCCAATGGGGTAATTTCACCCCTCCACTTT.

CDR3 DNA sequence: TGTGCCAGCAGGTCAGGACTAGATCAAGAGACCCAGTACTTC. Its translation: CASRSGLDQETQYF. This chain connects TRBV28 to TRBJ2-5, with 7 bases aligning to TRBD2. CDR1 is MDHEN, CDR2 SYDVKM, per germline. The ends lost 6 bases at V and 2 bases at J; junction bases unmatched: 6. The CDR3 is 14 residues long.

The chain uses TRBV3-1 and TRBJ2-3; perhaps TRBD1 as D (6 bases). The germline CDR1 and CDR2 sequences are LGHDT and YNNKEL (reference sequence). Trimming pared 4 bases from V and 3 bases from J, leaving 11 bases between. The CDR3 totals 14 residues. CDR3 residues: CASSRRDITDTQYF. The CDR3 DNA reads as TGTGCCAGCAGCCGCCGGGACATTACAGATACGCAGTATTTT.

As for this clonotype: A read error may produce the germline difference seen at one junction end. The rearrangement links TRBV6-1 to TRBJ1-1; 8 bases are a match to TRBD1. Germline CDR1 reads MNHNS; CDR2 reads SASEGT. The CDR3 spans 15 residues. Here the CDR3 DNA reads TGTGCCGGCAGAAGAGACAGGGGAGTGAACACTGAAGCTTTCTTT. Its protein is CAGRRDRGVNTEAFF.

The chain recombines TRBV5-1 with TRBJ2-3; 8 bases match TRBD1. V lost 0 bases to trimming and J lost 3 bases; unmatched junction nucleotides: 9. The V gene's germline CDR1 is SGHRS and CDR2 YFSETQ. This CDR3 is 17 amino acids long. CDR3 protein: CASSLANSYRGTDTQYF. In DNA, the CDR3 is TGCGCCAGCAGCTTGGCCAATTCCTACAGGGGGACAGATACGCAGTATTTT.

The J gene is TRBJ2-3, the V gene TRBV5-1, with TRBD2 identical over 11 bases. The CDR3 has 18 residues. From germline, CDR1 is SGHRS and CDR2 YFSETQ. Germline trimming cut 1 base from V and 1 base from J; bases unmatched to any gene: 8. CDR3 DNA sequence: TGCGCCAGCAGCTTGTCTCTAGCGGGGGGAGTGGGCACAGATACGCAGTATTTT. This codes for CASSLSLAGGVGTDTQYF.

The chain carries TRBV4-1 and TRBJ2-3, with 9 bases identical to TRBD1. The CDR3 runs 15 residues. V dropped 1 base and J dropped 4; count of bases not matched to a gene: 3. Germline values: CDR1 MGHRA, CDR2 YSYEKL. CDR3 in DNA: TGCGCCAGCAGCCAAGGGGACAGGGTCCCAGATACGCAGTATTTT. This gives the protein CASSQGDRVPDTQYF.

The rearrangement uses TRBV4-1 and TRBJ1-1; D is perhaps TRBD1 (6 bases). CDR1 is MGHRA, CDR2 YSYEKL, per germline. This CDR3 region has 13 residues. Trimming took off 1 base at V and 11 bases at J, with 14 bases between the two ends. This CDR3 reads CASSQAGTRYAFF. The CDR3 coding sequence is TGCGCCAGCAGCCAAGCCGGGACACGGTACGCTTTCTTT.

The chain recombines TRBV7-8 with TRBJ1-5; 10 bases are shared with TRBD1. The CDR3 is 15 amino acids. V was clipped by 5 bases and J by 5 bases; unmatched bases: 6. Per germline, CDR1 SGHVS and CDR2 FQNEAQ. As DNA, the CDR3 is TGTGCCAGCAGCGTAGAGGGACAGGGGTATCAGCCCCAGCATTTT. Its translation: CASSVEGQGYQPQHF.

The chain uses TRBV20-1 and TRBJ2-7, with 7 positions matching TRBD1. The CDR3 length is 14 residues. Per the germline V gene, CDR1 is DFQATT and CDR2 is SNEGSKA (reference sequence). V lost 0 bases to trimming and J lost 6 bases; unmatched junction nucleotides: 8. CDR3 protein: CSARDIDRAIEQYF. CDR3 nucleotide sequence: TGCAGTGCTAGAGATATTGACAGGGCGATCGAGCAGTACTTC.

The chain links TRBV7-3 to TRBJ2-7; a possible D gene is TRBD2 (5 bases). Looked up from germline, CDR1 is SGHTA and CDR2 is FQGTGA. The CDR3 runs 15 residues. V lost 5 bases to trimming and J lost 0 bases, with 14 bases between them. The CDR3 DNA sequence: TGTGCCAGCAGCGAAGGAGGTTCCAGCTCCTACGAGCAGTACTTC. Encoded protein: CASSEGGSSSYEQYF.

The table lists this clonotype with a count of one. The chain links TRBV21-1 to TRBJ2-1; the D call of TRBD2 is as the table states it, not checked on the DNA. TRBV21-1 is an annotated pseudogene. The CDR3 consists of 17 residues. The CDR3 loop is CASSTFGSGEYYNEQFF. In DNA form, the CDR3 reads TGTGCCAGCAGCACGTTCGGAAGCGGGGAATACTACAATGAGCAGTTCTTC.

To note about this clonotype: Being one base from a much bigger clone, this may be a read error. The chain combines TRBV4-1 with TRBJ2-4; 8 nucleotides align to TRBD1. V gave up 1 base and J gave up 8 bases; unmatched junction bases: 7. Germline V gene lookup returns CDR1 MGHRA and CDR2 YSYEKL. The CDR3 runs 15 residues. CDR3 sequence reads: CASSQVHLQGDIQYF. DNA for the CDR3: TGCGCCAGCAGCCAAGTACACCTACAGGGGGACATTCAGTACTTC.

The J gene is TRBJ2-3, the V gene TRBV7-2; 7 nucleotides agree with TRBD2. The CDR3 covers 14 residues. CDR1 is SGHTA, CDR2 FQGNSA, per germline. V gave up 4 bases and J gave up 7 bases; unmatched junction bases: 8. In nucleotides, the CDR3 is TGTGCCAGCAGCTCGCGGACTAGGGGCAATACGCAGTATTTT. Translated, it gives CASSSRTRGNTQYF. Looking up the rest from reference TRBV7-2 and TRBJ2-3 gives the full variable domain: GAGVSQSPSNKVTEKGKDVELRCDPISGHTALYWYRQSLGQGLEFLIYFQGNSAPDKSGLPSDRFSAERTGGSVSTLTIQRTQQEDSAVYLCASSSRTRGNTQYFGPGTRLTVL.

This clonotype was recorded a few times. CDR3 bases: TGCAGCGTCGCCGGGACAGACCCTAATCAGCCCCAGCATTTT. Translating it yields CSVAGTDPNQPQHF. The gene calls are TRBV29-1 and TRBJ1-5; 7 bases match TRBD1. CDR1 and CDR2 (germline): SQVTM, ANQGSEA. The CDR3 sequence is 14 residues long. The V and J ends lost 6 bases and 4 bases, in that order; junction bases with no gene match: 9.

This clonotype was detected only once. The CDR3: CASSSNRGRGTEAFF. CDR3 bases: TGTGCCAGCAGTTCAAACAGGGGGCGGGGGACTGAAGCTTTCTTT. This rearrangement joins TRBV12-3 or TRBV12-4 to TRBJ1-1, with 9 bases matching TRBD1. The CDR3 length is 15 residues. Trimming removed 4 bases from V and 5 bases from J; junction bases left unmatched: 8.